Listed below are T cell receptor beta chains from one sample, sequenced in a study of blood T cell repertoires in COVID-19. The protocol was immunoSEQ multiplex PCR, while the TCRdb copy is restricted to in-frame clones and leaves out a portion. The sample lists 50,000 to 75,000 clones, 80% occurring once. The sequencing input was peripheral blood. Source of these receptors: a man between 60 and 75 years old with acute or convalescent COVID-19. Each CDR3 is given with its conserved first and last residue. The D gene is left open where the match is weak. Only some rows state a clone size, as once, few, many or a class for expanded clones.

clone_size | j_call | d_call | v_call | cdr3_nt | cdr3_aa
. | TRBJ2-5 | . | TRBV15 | TGTGCCACCAGCAGAGATCTAACGGGGTTAGAGACCCAGTACTTC | CATSRDLTGLETQYF
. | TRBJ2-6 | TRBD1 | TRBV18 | TGTGCCAGCTCCCCGACAGGGTCCCTCTCTGGGGCCAACGTCCTGACTTTC | CASSPTGSLSGANVLTF
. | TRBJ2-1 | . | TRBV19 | TGTGCCAGTAGTAGGAGGGGCGCCAAGGATGAGCAGTTCTTC | CASSRRGAKDEQFF
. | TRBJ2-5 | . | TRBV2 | TGTGCCAGCAGTGATACCGCCCTGACAGGCCTAAAGTCCCCAAAGACCCAGTACTTC | CASSDTALTGLKSPKTQYF
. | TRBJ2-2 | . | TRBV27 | TGTGCCAGCAGTTTCAGGGTGGCCACCGGGGAGCTGTTTTTT | CASSFRVATGELFF
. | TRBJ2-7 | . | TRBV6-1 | TGTGCCAGCAGTGAAACGGCGGGGGCGGGGGAGCAGTACTTC | CASSETAGAGEQYF
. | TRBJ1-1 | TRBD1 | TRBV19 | TGTGCCAGTAGGACAGGGACGGCTATGAACACTGAAGCTTTCTTT | CASRTGTAMNTEAFF
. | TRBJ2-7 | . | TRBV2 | TGTGCCAGCAGTTCCACAAAGGGAGCCGAGCGGTACTTC | CASSSTKGAERYF
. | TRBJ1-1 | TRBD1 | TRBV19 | TGTGCCAGTAGTATTCAACCAGGGGGCACTGAAGCTTTCTTT | CASSIQPGGTEAFF
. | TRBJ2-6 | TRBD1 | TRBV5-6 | TGTGCCAGCAGCTTGCCCAGGGGGAAGAGCTCTGGGGCCAACGTCCTGACTTTC | CASSLPRGKSSGANVLTF
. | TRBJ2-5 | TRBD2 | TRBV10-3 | TGTGCCATCAGTGAGGCCCTATCCTCTAGCGGGGGTGTACAAGAGACCCAGTACTTC | CAISEALSSSGGVQETQYF
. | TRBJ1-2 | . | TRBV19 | TGTGCCAGTAGTATAGGTGCGGGGATCTATGGCTACACCTTC | CASSIGAGIYGYTF
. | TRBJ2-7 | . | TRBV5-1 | TGCGCCAGCAGCGCGGACATAGCCTACGAGCAGTACTTC | CASSADIAYEQYF
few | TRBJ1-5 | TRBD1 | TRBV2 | TGTGCCAGCAAGTGGGGACAGGGGGCGGCTGTGCAGCCCCAGCATTTT | CASKWGQGAAVQPQHF
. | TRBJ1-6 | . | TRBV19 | TGTGCCAGTAGTATCATAGGGAGACTTAATTCACCCCTCCACTTT | CASSIIGRLNSPLHF
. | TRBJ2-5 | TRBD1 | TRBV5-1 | TGCGCCAGCAGCCCACGACAGGGTTTGTCAGAGACCCAGTACTTC | CASSPRQGLSETQYF
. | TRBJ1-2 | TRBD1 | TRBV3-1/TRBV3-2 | TGTGCCAGCAGCCGGGGGTGGGGACAGGACTATGGCTACACCTTC | CASSRGWGQDYGYTF
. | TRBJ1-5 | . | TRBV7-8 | TGTGCCAGCAGCTTAGCGTCCAGGGAAGGACGCCAGCCCCAGCATTTT | CASSLASREGRQPQHF
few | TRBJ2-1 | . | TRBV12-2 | TGTGCAAGTCGCTTAGCTGAGGGGCAGCGGGGGGAAAGGAATGAGCAGTTCTTC | CASRLAEGQRGERNEQFF
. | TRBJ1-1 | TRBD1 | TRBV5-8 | TGTGCCAGCAGCCCCCTCGGGACAGGGAACATGAACACTGAAGCTTTCTTT | CASSPLGTGNMNTEAFF
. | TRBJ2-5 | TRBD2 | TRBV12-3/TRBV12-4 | TGTGCCAGCAGTTACGGGGGGACGGAGACCCAGTACTTC | CASSYGGTETQYF
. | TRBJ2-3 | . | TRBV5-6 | TGTGCCAGCAGCCCCGGAGGATCGCGCCTCACAGATACGCAGTATTTT | CASSPGGSRLTDTQYF
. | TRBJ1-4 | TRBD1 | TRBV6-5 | TGTGCCAGCAGCCCGACAGGGTTTGCTAATGAAAAACTGTTTTTT | CASSPTGFANEKLFF
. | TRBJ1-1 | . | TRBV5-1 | TGCGCCAGCAGCTTGGAGGGGAGGGGCACTGAAGCTTTCTTT | CASSLEGRGTEAFF
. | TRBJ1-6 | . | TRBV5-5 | TGTGCCAGCAGCTTCGAGGGTTTGTGGAATTCACCCCTCCACTTT | CASSFEGLWNSPLHF
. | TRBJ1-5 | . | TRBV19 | TGTGCCAGTAGTATGAGTCCCGCGGGGGATCCGCCCCAGCATTTT | CASSMSPAGDPPQHF
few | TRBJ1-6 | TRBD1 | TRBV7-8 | TGTGCCAGCAGCTTAGCTATGGACAGGCTTGTAACTTCACCCCTCCACTTT | CASSLAMDRLVTSPLHF
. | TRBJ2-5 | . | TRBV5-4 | TGTGCCAGCAGCCTACCGGGTGACGGCGCGGAGACCCAGTACTTC | CASSLPGDGAETQYF
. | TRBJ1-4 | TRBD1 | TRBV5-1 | TGCGCCAGCAGCAAAACCGGACAGGGGATTAATGAAAAACTGTTTTTT | CASSKTGQGINEKLFF
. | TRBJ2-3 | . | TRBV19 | TGTGCCAGTAGTATAGGTCTAAAAAATTCAGATACGCAGTATTTT | CASSIGLKNSDTQYF
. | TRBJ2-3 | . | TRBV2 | TGTGCCAGCCTAGGCACAGATACGCAGTATTTT | CASLGTDTQYF
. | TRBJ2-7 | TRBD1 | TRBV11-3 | TGTGCCAGCAGCCCAGGGGACAGATGGAGATCAGACGAGGAGCAGTACTTC | CASSPGDRWRSDEEQYF
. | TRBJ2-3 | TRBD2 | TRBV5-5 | TGTGCCAGCAGCCTTTACGGGGGGGGCACAGATACGCAGTATTTT | CASSLYGGGTDTQYF
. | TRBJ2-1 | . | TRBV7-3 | TGTGCCAGCAGCCCCCAGGGCTACAATGAGCAGTTCTTC | CASSPQGYNEQFF
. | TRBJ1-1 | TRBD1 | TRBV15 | TGTGCCACCAGCAGAGGAGGACAGGGTAGCACTGAAGCTTTCTTT | CATSRGGQGSTEAFF
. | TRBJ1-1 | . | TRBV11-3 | TGTGCCAGCAGCTTCGACAGTGGGCAGGGATCCGAAGCTTTCTTT | CASSFDSGQGSEAFF
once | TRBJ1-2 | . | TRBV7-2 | TGTGCCAGCAACCAACAGGGATATGGCTACACCTTC | CASNQQGYGYTF
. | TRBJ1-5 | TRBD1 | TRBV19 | TGTGCCAGTAGTATAGTTCCAGGGGGCGGACAGCCCCAGCATTTT | CASSIVPGGGQPQHF
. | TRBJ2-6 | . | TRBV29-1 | TGCAGCGTGTTTTACTCTGGGGCCAACGTCCTGACTTTC | CSVFYSGANVLTF
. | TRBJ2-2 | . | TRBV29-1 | TGCAGCGTTCGTCCTAGGAGCACCGGGGAGCTGTTTTTT | CSVRPRSTGELFF
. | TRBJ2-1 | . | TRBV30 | TGTGCCTGGAACAGGGTGATGAACAATGAGCAGTTCTTC | CAWNRVMNNEQFF
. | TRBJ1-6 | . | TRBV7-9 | TGTGCCAGCAGCTTAAACGGGAGAACTTCACCCCTCCACTTT | CASSLNGRTSPLHF
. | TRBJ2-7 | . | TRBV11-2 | TGTGCCAGCAGCTTAGCTACGGGGGGCCTCGAGCAGTACTTC | CASSLATGGLEQYF
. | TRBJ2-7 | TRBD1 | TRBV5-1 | TGCGCCAGCAGCTTGGACTCGGGACAGTCCTACGAGCAGTACTTC | CASSLDSGQSYEQYF
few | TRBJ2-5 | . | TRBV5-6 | TGTGCCAGCAGCTCAGGGTATAGCAAGGAGACCCAGTACTTC | CASSSGYSKETQYF
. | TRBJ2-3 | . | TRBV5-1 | TGCGCCAGCAGCTTGACACCTAGCACAGATACGCAGTATTTT | CASSLTPSTDTQYF
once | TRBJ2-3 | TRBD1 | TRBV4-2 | TGTGCCAGCAGCCCTATACAGGGGATGGGTACAGATACGCAGTATTTT | CASSPIQGMGTDTQYF
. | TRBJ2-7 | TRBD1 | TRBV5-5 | TGTGCCAGCAGCTCCGGACAGGGGGCCTACGAGCAGTACTTC | CASSSGQGAYEQYF